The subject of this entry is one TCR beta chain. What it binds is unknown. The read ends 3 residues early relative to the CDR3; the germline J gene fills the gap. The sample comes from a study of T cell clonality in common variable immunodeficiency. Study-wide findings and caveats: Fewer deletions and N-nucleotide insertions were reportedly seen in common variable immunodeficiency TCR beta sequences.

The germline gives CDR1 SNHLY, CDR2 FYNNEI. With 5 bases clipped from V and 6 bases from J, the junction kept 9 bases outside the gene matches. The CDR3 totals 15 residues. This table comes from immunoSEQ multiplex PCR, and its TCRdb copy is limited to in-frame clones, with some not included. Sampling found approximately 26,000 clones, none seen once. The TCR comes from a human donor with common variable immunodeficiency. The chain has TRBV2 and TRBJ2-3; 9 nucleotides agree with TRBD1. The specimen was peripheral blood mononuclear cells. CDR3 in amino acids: CASSRSGTGIDTQYF. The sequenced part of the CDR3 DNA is TGTGCCAGCAGTCGATCTGGGACAGGGATCGATACG.